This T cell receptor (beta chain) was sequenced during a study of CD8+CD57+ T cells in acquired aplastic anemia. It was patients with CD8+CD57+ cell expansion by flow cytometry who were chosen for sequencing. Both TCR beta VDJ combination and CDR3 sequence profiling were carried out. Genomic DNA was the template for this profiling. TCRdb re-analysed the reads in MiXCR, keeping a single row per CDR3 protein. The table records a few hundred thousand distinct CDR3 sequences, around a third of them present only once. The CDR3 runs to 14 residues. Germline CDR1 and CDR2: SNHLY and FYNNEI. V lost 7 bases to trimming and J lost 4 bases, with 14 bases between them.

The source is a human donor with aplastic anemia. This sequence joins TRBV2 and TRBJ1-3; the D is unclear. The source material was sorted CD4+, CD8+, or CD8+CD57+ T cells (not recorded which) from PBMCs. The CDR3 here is CASKEGSGGNTIYF. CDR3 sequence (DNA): TGTGCCAGCAAGGAGGGCAGTGGCGGAAACACCATATATTTT.